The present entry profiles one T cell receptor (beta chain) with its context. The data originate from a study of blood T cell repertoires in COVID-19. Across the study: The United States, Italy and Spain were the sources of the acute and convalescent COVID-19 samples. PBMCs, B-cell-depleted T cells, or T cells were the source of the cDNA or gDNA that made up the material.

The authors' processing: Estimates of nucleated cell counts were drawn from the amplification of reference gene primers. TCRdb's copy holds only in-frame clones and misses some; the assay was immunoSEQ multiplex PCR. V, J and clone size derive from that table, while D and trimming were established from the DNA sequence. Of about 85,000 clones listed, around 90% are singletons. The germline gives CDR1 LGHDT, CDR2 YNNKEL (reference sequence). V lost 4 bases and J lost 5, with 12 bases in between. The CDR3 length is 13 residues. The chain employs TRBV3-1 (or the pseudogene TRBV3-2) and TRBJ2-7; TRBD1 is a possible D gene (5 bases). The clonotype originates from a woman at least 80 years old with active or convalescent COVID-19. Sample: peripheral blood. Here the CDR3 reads CASSPSGADEQYF. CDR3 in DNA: TGTGCCAGCAGCCCGAGTGGGGCGGACGAGCAGTACTTC.